The T cell receptor beta chain described here comes from a study of blood T cell repertoires in COVID-19. Background on the study: The United States, Italy and Spain were the sources of the acute and convalescent COVID-19 samples. T cells, B-cell-depleted T cells, or PBMCs supplied cDNA or gDNA.

V was clipped by 4 bases and J by 6 bases, with 13 bases between them. Germline CDR1 reads LNHNV; CDR2 reads YYDKDF (reference sequence). This CDR3 has 14 residues. The repertoire was sequenced with immunoSEQ multiplex PCR; TCRdb's copy has only in-frame clones and lacks some. The sample lists over 70,000 clones, 80% to 95% occurring once. This clonotype was obtained from a man aged 18 to 30 with COVID-19, enrolled during active disease. The sequenced sample was peripheral blood. V is TRBV15 and J is TRBJ2-4, with a tentative D call TRBD1 (6 bases). The CDR3 region is CATSTSTGRNIQYF. Written as DNA, the CDR3 is TGTGCCACCAGCACCTCGACAGGAAGAAACATTCAGTACTTC.